This T cell receptor beta chain is drawn from a study of T-cell memory formation after mild COVID-19. Turning to the study itself: TCR clusters showed largely donor specificity.

Overall study results and limits: Contracting CD4+ clones lay largely in CM and EM, with CD8+ ones residing in EMRA. Clones contracting across day 15 to 85 had a balanced CD4/CD8 profile; later expanding clones leaned CD4+.

This clonotype was counted many times. What it recognizes is unknown. From the 5' RACE reads, TCRdb called clonotypes with MiXCR, one entry per CDR3 protein. The sample lists hundreds of thousands of distinct CDR3 sequences, 17% seen once, with just over 8% in the top ten. V gave up 7 bases and J gave up 5 bases, with 20 bases separating them. This CDR3 comprises 15 residues. CDR1 and CDR2 (germline): SEHNR, FQNEAQ (reference sequence). This receptor was taken from an adult woman who had mild COVID-19 (a few samples of this study predate the infection). Cell type and time point are not known. Sequenced: PBMCs or a T cell subset sorted from them (not recorded which). This chain uses TRBV7-9 with TRBJ1-1; D is perhaps TRBD1 (5 bases). In DNA form, the CDR3 reads TGTGCCAGCACCCCTCGCGGGGCGCGGTGGACTGAAGCTTTCTTT. Translated: CASTPRGARWTEAFF.